Below, 10 T cell receptor beta chains from the same sample are listed, as sequenced in a study of OX40 agonist ivuxolimab in advanced cancers. Profiled with immunoSEQ multiplex PCR; TCRdb holds only in-frame clones, not every one. The sample has approximately 72,000 clones, less than 90% seen once. The sequencing here drew on CD4+ or CD8+ T cells sorted from blood, taken in a trial of the OX40 agonist ivuxolimab. These receptors all stem from an adult with an advanced solid tumor such as melanoma, head and neck, liver or kidney cancer.

The chain joins TRBV2 to TRBJ1-5; 7 positions agree with TRBD1. There are 17 residues in the CDR3. J gave up 6 bases and V 6 bases, and 17 bases lay outside the gene matches. Looked up from germline, CDR1 is SNHLY and CDR2 is FYNNEI. In DNA, the CDR3 is TGTGCCAGCAGGAGAAGAGCCGGGACAGACGGTTCTCAGCCCCAGCATTTT. The encoded protein is CASRRRAGTDGSQPQHF.

Only a few counts were recorded for this clone. The chain combines TRBV19 with TRBJ2-5, with 10 nucleotides matching TRBD2. V shed 4 bases, J shed 5 bases, and the junction held 7 bases outside the gene matches. CDR1 LNHDA and CDR2 SQIVND come from the germline V gene (reference sequence). The CDR3 consists of 15 residues. For the CDR3, the DNA is TGTGCCAGTAGTACGCTAGCGGGAGACGGGGAGACCCAGTACTTC. It is translated as CASSTLAGDGETQYF. Full variable domain (remainder filled in from reference TRBV19 and TRBJ2-5): DGGITQSPKYLFRKEGQNVTLSCEQNLNHDAMYWYRQDPGQGLRLIYYSQIVNDFQKGDIAEGYSVSREKKESFPLTVTSAQKNPTAFYLCASSTLAGDGETQYFGPGTRLLVL.

The chain carries TRBV18 and TRBJ2-2, with 7 bases that match TRBD2. The CDR3 is made up of 21 amino acids. With V trimmed by 2 bases and J by 1 base, 19 bases remained unmatched. The V gene's germline CDR1 is KGHSH and CDR2 LQKENI. For the CDR3, the DNA is TGTGCCAGCTCACCAAAGGGCAGGGCCAGCGGGATAATCATGAACACCGGGGAGCTGTTTTTT. It encodes CASSPKGRASGIIMNTGELFF.

This rearrangement joins TRBV5-1 to TRBJ2-1; 7 nucleotides line up with TRBD2. The CDR3 is 14 amino acids. The ends lost 2 bases at V and 10 bases at J; junction bases unmatched: 9. CDR1 is SGHRS and CDR2 is YFSETQ in the germline V gene. The CDR3 spells CASSFPPRAGEQFF. The CDR3 DNA reads TGCGCCAGCAGCTTTCCCCCAAGAGCGGGGGAGCAGTTCTTC.

CDR3 sequence reads: CASSLHLGQPSETQYF. For the CDR3, the DNA is TGTGCCAGCAGCTTGCATCTGGGACAGCCTTCAGAGACCCAGTACTTC. The chain carries TRBV7-9 and TRBJ2-5, with 7 bases that match TRBD1. Germline V gives CDR1 SEHNR, CDR2 FQNEAQ (reference sequence). The V gene end was trimmed by 3 bases and the J gene end by 4 bases; junction bases not matched to a gene: 11. The CDR3 runs 16 residues.

J is TRBJ2-5 and V is TRBV19; 14 nucleotides line up with TRBD2. Germline assignment: CDR1 LNHDA and CDR2 SQIVND (reference sequence). V dropped 5 bases and J dropped 2; count of bases not matched to a gene: 7. This CDR3 region has 17 residues. DNA for the CDR3: TGTGCCAGTAGTTACACCGGACTAGCGGGAGGTCAAGAGACCCAGTACTTC. As protein: CASSYTGLAGGQETQYF.

The chain combines TRBV5-5 with TRBJ1-4, with D hard to call. Trimming stripped 0 bases from V and 12 bases from J, with 18 bases between. Per the germline V gene, CDR1 is SGHKS and CDR2 is YYEKEE (reference sequence). The CDR3 totals 15 residues. The CDR3 sequence is CASSLVRTGREELFF. The CDR3 region has the DNA TGTGCCAGCAGCTTGGTCCGGACCGGGAGGGAGGAACTGTTTTTT.

The chain combines TRBV5-1 with TRBJ2-5; D is unresolved. The CDR3 is 12 residues long. CDR1 SGHRS and CDR2 YFSETQ come from the germline V gene. V lost 4 bases, J lost 5 bases, and 9 bases lay in between. The CDR3 nucleotides are TGCGCCAGCAGCGCAACCCCGGAGACCCAGTACTTC. Protein product: CASSATPETQYF.

The rearrangement links TRBV4-1 to TRBJ1-1; the D is unclear. Per germline, CDR1 MGHRA and CDR2 YSYEKL. The CDR3 consists of 15 residues. The V end lost 0 bases, the J end lost 8 bases, and 16 bases lay between the germline ends. The CDR3 sequence: CASSQDRRGPGEAFF. The CDR3 coding sequence is TGCGCCAGCAGCCAAGATCGACGTGGGCCCGGGGAAGCTTTCTTT.

The V and J genes are TRBV7-3 and TRBJ2-2; a weak D match, TRBD1 (6 bases). Germline CDR1 and CDR2: SGHTA and FQGTGA. This CDR3 is built from 13 residues. Between the trimmed V and J ends, which lost 5 bases and 6 bases, there was a span of 10 bases. This CDR3 reads CASSATGPGELFF. As DNA, the CDR3 is TGTGCCAGCAGCGCTACAGGGCCCGGGGAGCTGTTTTTT.